This T cell receptor beta chain is drawn from a study of blood T cells in healthy people across ages. Study-level findings and limits: Higher diversity, along with more naive CD4+ cells, distinguished long-lived donors from aged donors.

The CDR3 length is 13 residues. Germline assignment: CDR1 SQVTM and CDR2 ANQGSEA. A second PCR of 7 to 11 cycles used a sample-barcoded 5' primer and a J-beta primer mix. Each CDR3 protein is one row after TCRdb ran MiXCR on the 5' RACE reads. The sample has over a million distinct CDR3 sequences, under 30% seen once; the top ten hold about 0.69%. For this clonotype: What it binds is unknown.

Each sample used at least 7 million PBMCs. The same data also contributed to another study, on T cells of mothers and their children. According to that study: Per child, roughly 3 million TCR beta CDR3 reads were obtained, against over 9.5 million per mother. Related mother-child pairs showed slightly higher but non-significant overlap than unrelated pairs.

This TCR was sampled from a girl aged 2 to 9 in good health. The sequenced material came from blood. This chain joins TRBV29-1 and TRBJ2-2; possible D gene TRBD2, 7 bases. The CDR3 DNA is TGCGGCGGGGGACACTTTAACACCGGGGAGCTGTTTTTT. Translating gives CGGGHFNTGELFF.